The T cell receptor beta chain under discussion was sequenced for a study of T cells after yellow fever vaccination. Across the study: The authors prepared low-cell-number fractions using SMART-Seq v4 Ultra Low Input.

This clonotype has a handful of counts. No antigen is known for it. V lost 4 bases and J lost 10; bases outside the gene matches: 14. Germline assignment: CDR1 SGHRS and CDR2 YFSETQ. The CDR3 contains 15 residues. Study outcomes and limitations: The study noted that FACS-sorted repertoires could contain abundant clonotypes contaminating from the bulk population. The study re-detected most primary-vaccination clones after the booster (96% CD4, roughly 91% CD8).

TCRdb reprocessed the 5' RACE reads via MiXCR and lists one record per CDR3 protein. The repertoire has 500,000 to 700,000 distinct CDR3 sequences, roughly a fifth of them found once; the top ten carry roughly an eighth. The rearrangement joins TRBV5-1 to TRBJ2-1; TRBD2 agrees at 7 bases. The sample in question was PBMCs, obtained 15 days after the yellow fever booster vaccination. This TCR was recovered from a man aged 25 to 40 who received the YFV17D yellow fever vaccine. The CDR3 region is CASSVAPGLQREQFF. For the CDR3, the DNA is TGCGCCAGCAGCGTCGCACCGGGACTACAACGCGAGCAGTTCTTC.